These 25 T cell receptor beta chains share one sample of origin, sequenced in a study of blood T cells in healthy people across ages. PCR was performed a second time for 7 to 11 cycles using a sample-barcoded 5' primer and a J-beta primer mix. One entry per CDR3 protein, called by TCRdb with MiXCR from the 5' RACE reads. This sample yields over a million distinct CDR3 sequences, of which approximately 25% are seen a single time; 0.65% to 0.75% belongs to the top ten. This sample also belongs to another study, concerning T cells of mothers and their children.

Sequencing was carried out using blood. These receptors all come from a girl aged 2 to 9 in good health.

This clonotype came up a few times. The J gene is TRBJ2-7, the V gene TRBV5-1; 9 bases fit TRBD1. V was clipped by 1 base and J by 5 bases; unmatched bases: 7. The CDR3 extends over 15 amino acids. Germline CDR1 is SGHRS and CDR2 is YFSETQ. CDR3 residues: CASSLTRQGGNEQYF. CDR3 bases: TGCGCCAGCAGCTTGACGAGACAGGGGGGAAACGAGCAGTACTTC. The whole variable domain, filled in from reference TRBV5-1 and TRBJ2-7, reads KAGVTQTPRYLIKTRGQQVTLSCSPISGHRSVSWYQQTPGQGLQFLFEYFSETQRNKGNFPGRFSGRQFSNSRSEMNVSTLELGDSALYLCASSLTRQGGNEQYFGPGTRLTVT.

This clonotype has ten or more counts. The J gene is TRBJ2-5, the V gene TRBV9; D not certain. V lost 4 bases and J 0 bases, leaving 7 bases between the germline ends. This CDR3 comprises 13 residues. Per the germline V gene, CDR1 is SGDLS and CDR2 is YYNGEE. Here the CDR3 reads CASSPSNQETQYF. CDR3 sequence (DNA): TGTGCCAGCAGCCCCAGCAACCAAGAGACCCAGTACTTC.

The chain has TRBV4-1 and TRBJ2-5, with 7 bases fitting TRBD2. The DNA matches TRBJ2-1 better at its end, which makes the J call doubtful. The CDR3 runs to 14 residues. Germline values: CDR1 MGHRA, CDR2 YSYEKL. The CDR3 sequence is CASGTSARYNEQFF. CDR3 bases: TGCGCCAGTGGAACTAGCGCTAGGTACAATGAGCAGTTCTTC.

This clonotype showed up just once. This chain uses TRBV5-1 with TRBJ2-7, with D uncertain. Germline lookup yields CDR1 SGHRS and CDR2 YFSETQ. V lost 2 bases and J 1 base, leaving 13 bases between the germline ends. The CDR3 spans 15 residues. The CDR3 sequence is CASSLEFQASYEQYF. DNA for the CDR3: TGCGCCAGCAGCTTAGAGTTTCAGGCATCCTACGAGCAGTACTTC.

V gene TRBV6-5 combines with J gene TRBJ1-1, with D perhaps TRBD1 (5 bases). Trimming pared 7 bases from V and 0 bases from J, leaving 9 bases between. Germline assignment: CDR1 MNHEY and CDR2 SVGAGI. The CDR3 consists of 13 residues. This CDR3 reads CASTGAMNTEAFF. For the CDR3, the DNA is TGTGCCAGCACCGGGGCGATGAACACTGAAGCTTTCTTT.

The J gene is TRBJ2-5, the V gene TRBV24-1; 7 bases line up with TRBD1. V lost 4 bases to trimming and J lost 5 bases; unmatched junction nucleotides: 9. The CDR3 has 15 residues. Germline CDR1 is KGHDR and CDR2 is SFDVKD. The CDR3: CATSDGDSFWETQYF. The DNA for the CDR3 is TGTGCCACCAGTGACGGGGACAGCTTTTGGGAGACCCAGTACTTC.

A few counts support this clonotype. The genes are TRBV7-9 and TRBJ2-5, with TRBD1 identical over 7 bases. The J call may not be correct, given that the DNA end is closer to TRBJ2-7. The CDR3 has 16 amino acids. CDR1 and CDR2 (germline): SEHNR, FQNEAQ (reference sequence). CDR3 DNA sequence: TGTGCCAGCAGCGGAAACCCAGACAGGGCCTCCTACGAGCAGTACTTC. Its translation: CASSGNPDRASYEQYF.

Concerning this clonotype: One end of the junction does not line up with germline, which may come from a read error. The chain recombines TRBV25-1 with TRBJ2-5, with 8 bases lining up with TRBD1. This CDR3 contains 20 residues. CDR1 MGHDK and CDR2 SYGVNS come from the germline V gene. The CDR3 region is CASSDHLPKTGTGDQETQYF. CDR3 DNA: TGCGCCAGCAGTGACCACTTGCCCAAGACCGGGACAGGTGATCAAGAGACCCAGTACTTC.

The rearrangement uses TRBV5-1 and TRBJ2-1; tentative D call: TRBD2 (5 bases). V lost 0 bases, J lost 7 bases, and 11 bases lay in between. The V gene's germline CDR1 is SGHRS and CDR2 YFSETQ. The CDR3 is made up of 14 amino acids. DNA of the CDR3: TGCGCCAGCAGCTTGGGACTACCACCTAATGAGCAGTTCTTC. Translating it yields CASSLGLPPNEQFF.

The CDR3 protein is CSALTGETQYF. The CDR3 DNA sequence: TGCAGTGCTTTGACAGGGGAAACGCAGTATTTT. The chain joins TRBV20-1 to TRBJ2-3; TRBD1 matches 8 bases. V trimming: 5 bases; J trimming: 9 bases; junction bases outside the gene matches: 4. Germline V lookup: CDR1 DFQATT, CDR2 SNEGSKA (reference sequence). There are 11 residues in the CDR3.

Concerning this clonotype itself: The germline gene is not matched at one end of the junction; a read error may be the cause. V is TRBV2 and J is TRBJ2-5, with D tentatively TRBD2 (6 bases). Germline values: CDR1 SNHLY, CDR2 FYNNEI. The CDR3 is 13 residues long. The CDR3, as DNA: TGTGCCAACCGGGACCCAGGAGGGGACTTGGTTTTCTTC. It encodes CANRDPGGDLVFF.

The sample holds a few counts of this clonotype. CDR3 residues: CASSLDRSKQYF. CDR3 coding DNA: TGTGCCAGCAGCTTGGACAGAAGTAAGCAGTACTTC. The rearrangement joins TRBV7-9 to TRBJ2-7; tentative D call: TRBD1 (6 bases). The V end lost 3 bases, the J end lost 8 bases, and 11 bases lay between the germline ends. CDR1 and CDR2 (germline): SEHNR, FQNEAQ (reference sequence). The CDR3 totals 12 residues.

This clonotype was counted a single time. The chain recombines TRBV29-1 with TRBJ2-5, with a possible D match to TRBD2 (6 bases). Per the germline V gene, CDR1 is SQVTM and CDR2 is ANQGSEA. The germline V and J ends were trimmed by 4 bases and 0 bases, with 12 bases remaining between them. This CDR3 region has 14 residues. In nucleotides, the CDR3 is TGCAGCGTTGGGGGGGTGGTGCACCAAGAGACCCAGTACTTC. Translating gives CSVGGVVHQETQYF.

This clonotype was picked up a small number of times. V is TRBV29-1 and J is TRBJ2-1, with 8 nucleotides matching TRBD2. The CDR3 has 14 residues. Germline CDR1 and CDR2: SQVTM and ANQGSEA. V lost 3 bases to trimming and J lost 2 bases; unmatched junction nucleotides: 3. The DNA for the CDR3 is TGCAGCGTTGAGCGGGAGGACGCCTACAATGAGCAGTTCTTC. Its protein is CSVEREDAYNEQFF.

V is TRBV6-2 or TRBV6-3 and J is TRBJ2-3; D ambiguous. This CDR3 comprises 15 residues. The V gene's germline CDR1 is MNHEY and CDR2 SVGEGT. Trimming stripped 2 bases from V and 4 bases from J, with 13 bases between. The CDR3 loop is CASSYAVRTADTQYF. As DNA, the CDR3 is TGTGCCAGCAGTTACGCCGTGAGGACCGCAGATACGCAGTATTTT.

J is TRBJ1-1 and V is TRBV12-3 or TRBV12-4, with 9 bases lining up with TRBD1. V lost 4 bases to trimming and J lost 7 bases; unmatched junction nucleotides: 1. This CDR3 contains 12 residues. Here the CDR3 DNA reads TGTGCCAGCAGTTCGGACAGGGGTGAAGCTTTCTTT. It codes for CASSSDRGEAFF.

The chain couples TRBV6-6 to TRBJ1-2, with 8 nucleotides matching TRBD1. Germline trimming cut 6 bases from V and 6 bases from J; bases unmatched to any gene: 3. Germline V gene sequence: CDR1 MNHNY, CDR2 SVGAGI (reference sequence). The CDR3 is made up of 12 amino acids. CDR3 protein: CASRPGGHGYTF. DNA for the CDR3: TGTGCCAGCAGGCCAGGGGGCCATGGCTACACCTTC.

The gene calls are TRBV27 and TRBJ2-5, with D possibly called TRBD1 or TRBD2 (5 bases each). The DNA end lines up better with TRBJ2-1; the J call may be wrong. Germline loops: CDR1 MNHEY, CDR2 SMNVEV (reference sequence). The CDR3 is made up of 14 amino acids. For the CDR3, the DNA is TGTGCCAGCAGTTGGGACCGCACGGGCAATGAGCAGTTCTTC. Translating it yields CASSWDRTGNEQFF.

The sample holds a few counts of this clonotype. The chain employs TRBV20-1 and TRBJ2-3, with D possibly TRBD1 on 6 matching bases. CDR1 is DFQATT, CDR2 SNEGSKA, per germline (reference sequence). This CDR3 is 13 amino acids long. V lost 3 bases and J lost 4, with 11 bases in between. CDR3 amino acids: CSAREQGPDTQYF. As DNA, the CDR3 is TGCAGTGCTAGGGAACAGGGTCCAGATACGCAGTATTTT.

This chain connects TRBV24-1 to TRBJ2-5, with D possibly matching TRBD1 (6 bases). The closer fit of TRBJ2-1 to the DNA end suggests the J call may be wrong. CDR3 size: 14 residues. CDR1 is KGHDR, CDR2 SFDVKD, per germline. CDR3 in amino acids: CATSDPGHGNEQFF. In nucleotides, the CDR3 is TGTGCCACTTCGGATCCGGGACATGGCAATGAGCAGTTCTTC.

The V and J genes are TRBV29-1 and TRBJ2-2, with D tentatively TRBD2 (5 bases). V lost 8 bases and J 2 bases, leaving 12 bases between the germline ends. Germline CDR1 SQVTM, CDR2 ANQGSEA. The CDR3 extends over 13 amino acids. CDR3 sequence (DNA): TGCAGCCTGATGGACTTAAACACCGGGGAGCTGTTTTTT. Its translation: CSLMDLNTGELFF.

Only a few counts were recorded for this clonotype. The chain employs TRBV19 and TRBJ2-4; D gene unclear. In germline, CDR1 is LNHDA, CDR2 SQIVND (reference sequence). Trimming stripped 3 bases from V and 0 bases from J, with 9 bases between. This CDR3 spans 15 amino acids. The CDR3 DNA is TGTGCCAGTAGTATGGTGCAGCTAGCCAAAAACATTCAGTACTTC. Translation gives CASSMVQLAKNIQYF.

The chain couples TRBV3-1 to TRBJ2-3; no definite D call. V lost 3 bases and J 1 base, leaving 11 bases between the germline ends. Germline V gene data show CDR1 as LGHDT and CDR2 as YNNKEL (reference sequence). The CDR3 sequence is 15 residues long. CDR3 sequence (DNA): TGTGCCAGCAGCCACCCCGCCCGGGGCACAGATACGCAGTATTTT. It specifies CASSHPARGTDTQYF.

This clonotype was detected a few times. The conserved phenylalanine or tryptophan is not found at the CDR3 terminus, so this likely reflects a read error. The chain couples TRBV7-6 to TRBJ2-3; 9 positions match TRBD2. CDR1 SGHVS and CDR2 FNYEAQ come from the germline V gene. Unmatched junction bases numbered 4, after V lost 4 bases and J lost 2 bases. The CDR3 contains 15 residues. The CDR3 nucleotides read TGTGCCAGCAGCTATAGCGGGGGCGACACAGATACGCAGTATGTT. Its protein product is CASSYSGGDTDTQYV.

This clonotype was seen only a few times. V usage is TRBV12-3 or TRBV12-4 and J usage is TRBJ2-5; 7 positions agree with TRBD2. The trim removed 6 bases at V and 2 bases at J, leaving 9 bases unmatched. This CDR3 has 15 residues. In nucleotides, the CDR3 is TGTGCCAGCAGCCCCGAGCGGGGAGTACAAGAGACCCAGTACTTC. Its translation: CASSPERGVQETQYF.